These 30 T cell receptor beta chains were all obtained from the same sample, sequenced in a study of early T cells in non-severe SARS-CoV-2 infection (dated by TCRdb to about 2021). Receptor libraries were prepared by 5' RACE. For sequencing, a NextSeq 500 was employed. TCRdb handled the public reads itself, with Q25 trimming in fastp and clone calling in MiXCR, and kept productive beta chains. Rows matching on CDR3 protein sequence are summarized as one entry with the most common DNA and genes. Within this sample are around 70,000 distinct CDR3 sequences, with more than 10% of them counted one time only. Jointly, the top ten make up 4% to 5.5% of the sample. The material sequenced was whole blood. Every receptor here comes from an adult who was a healthcare worker with PCR-confirmed SARS-CoV-2 infection or an uninfected control (not recorded which).

This clonotype has at least ten counts. The chain couples TRBV6-5 to TRBJ2-3, with 11 bases lining up with TRBD2. The ends lost 5 bases at V and 8 bases at J; junction bases unmatched: 3. The CDR3 is 13 amino acids. Looked up from germline, CDR1 is MNHEY and CDR2 is SVGAGI. CDR3 sequence: CASSQTSGATQYF. The CDR3 coding sequence is TGTGCCAGCAGTCAGACTAGCGGGGCTACGCAGTATTTT.

The V gene is TRBV30, the J gene TRBJ2-2, with TRBD2 matching over 8 bases. This CDR3 has 14 amino acids. CDR1 is GTSNPN and CDR2 is SVGIG in the germline V gene (reference sequence). The ends lost 4 bases at V and 8 bases at J; junction bases unmatched: 9. The CDR3: CAWTGGRRSGELFF. The CDR3 bases are TGTGCCTGGACGGGGGGGCGCAGATCTGGGGAGCTGTTTTTT. The full variable domain, rest sourced from reference TRBV30 and TRBJ2-2, is SQTIHQWPATLVQPVGSPLSLECTVEGTSNPNLYWYRQAAGRGLQLLFYSVGIGQISSEVPQNLSASRPQDRQFILSSKKLLLSDSGFYLCAWTGGRRSGELFFGEGSRLTVL.

This clonotype appeared many times. J is TRBJ2-2 and V is TRBV27; unclear D gene. Germline V gene data show CDR1 as MNHEY and CDR2 as SMNVEV (reference sequence). Trimming shortened V by 5 bases and J by 6 bases, and 4 bases separated the two germline ends. This CDR3 region has 11 residues. CDR3 protein: CASSAPGELFF. For the CDR3, the DNA is TGTGCCAGCAGTGCGCCCGGGGAGCTGTTTTTT.

This clonotype was seen repeatedly, ten times or more. The V gene is TRBV12-3 or TRBV12-4, the J gene TRBJ2-2; possible D gene TRBD1, 5 bases. The V and J ends lost 6 bases and 3 bases respectively, with 14 bases between them. CDR3 length equals 15 residues. CDR3 in DNA: TGTGCCAGCAGGTTACAGGCCATTTACACCGGGGAGCTGTTTTTT. Translating gives CASRLQAIYTGELFF.

This clonotype showed up just a few times. The chain is built from TRBV10-3 and TRBJ2-2; 12 positions agree with TRBD1. The CDR3 extends over 16 amino acids. Trimming took 5 bases from V and 7 from J; bases not matched to a gene: 8. Germline values: CDR1 ENHRY, CDR2 SYGVKD. CDR3 DNA: TGTGCCATCAGTCCATCCGGGACAGGGGGCCACGGGGAGCTGTTTTTT. Its translation is CAISPSGTGGHGELFF.

The table lists this clonotype with a few counts. The V and J genes are TRBV20-1 and TRBJ2-5; D ambiguous. CDR3 length equals 14 residues. V lost 0 bases to trimming and J lost 5 bases, with 13 bases between them. Germline V gives CDR1 DFQATT, CDR2 SNEGSKA (reference sequence). This chain's CDR3 is CSARDSLDGETQYF. CDR3 bases: TGCAGTGCTAGAGACTCCCTCGACGGGGAGACCCAGTACTTC.

This clonotype was observed a handful of times. The J gene is TRBJ2-7, the V gene TRBV7-9; 12 bases are shared with TRBD2. The CDR3 has 15 amino acids. With V trimmed by 5 bases and J by 7 bases, 9 bases remained unmatched. Germline V gene sequence: CDR1 SEHNR, CDR2 FQNEAQ (reference sequence). CDR3 sequence: CASSPLAGGPGEQYF. The DNA for the CDR3 is TGTGCCAGCAGCCCTCTAGCGGGAGGGCCGGGGGAGCAGTACTTC.

This clonotype was counted a single time. The chain employs TRBV29-1 and TRBJ2-5, with TRBD1 as a possible D gene (6 bases). This CDR3 has 12 residues. The V gene's germline CDR1 is SQVTM and CDR2 ANQGSEA. V shed 7 bases and J shed 2 bases, with 11 bases lying between them. The CDR3 nucleotides are TGCAGCGCCCCCGACAGGCAAGAGACCCAGTACTTC. It yields the protein CSAPDRQETQYF.

This clonotype occurred a few times. This rearrangement joins TRBV29-1 to TRBJ2-3; 8 nucleotides agree with TRBD2. This CDR3 has 14 residues. Trimming cost V 4 bases and J 5 bases; bases outside gene matches: 8. Germline V gene lookup returns CDR1 SQVTM and CDR2 ANQGSEA. The DNA of the CDR3 is TGCAGCGTTGCACCCAGCGGGAGAGGAGATACGCAGTATTTT. Translation: CSVAPSGRGDTQYF.

This clonotype was seen a handful of times. Compared with germline, one end of the junction differs, possibly owing to a read error. The rearrangement uses TRBV29-1 and TRBJ1-2; 7 positions agree with TRBD1. Germline values: CDR1 SQVTM, CDR2 ANQGSEA. CDR3 length equals 14 residues. CDR3 sequence (DNA): TGCAGCGTTGGGGACAGCTCGCCTAACGATGGCTACACCTTC. This translates into CSVGDSSPNDGYTF.

Note on this clonotype: This may arise from a read error, as a much more abundant clone is one base away. The rearrangement joins TRBV2 to TRBJ2-7; 7 nucleotides align to TRBD1. The V and J ends lost 3 bases and 10 bases, in that order; junction bases with no gene match: 12. The CDR3 is made up of 14 amino acids. CDR1 SNHLY and CDR2 FYNNEI come from the germline V gene. The CDR3: CASSESTGQRIQYF. The CDR3 DNA reads as TGTGCCAGCAGTGAGTCGACGGGACAGCGGATACAGTACTTC.

Many counts were recorded for this clonotype. The rearrangement links TRBV2 to TRBJ2-3, with no clear D. CDR3 length: 13 amino acids. Germline V gene lookup returns CDR1 SNHLY and CDR2 FYNNEI. V gave up 4 bases and J gave up 2 bases, with 7 bases separating them. The CDR3 DNA reads as TGTGCCAGCAGTGCTCCTTTCACAGATACGCAGTATTTT. Translation gives CASSAPFTDTQYF.

This clonotype was detected only a few times. The chain couples TRBV18 to TRBJ2-1; D perhaps matches TRBD2 (8 bases). V lost 4 bases to trimming and J lost 2 bases, with 18 bases between them. Germline V gene data show CDR1 as KGHSH and CDR2 as LQKENI. The CDR3 covers 17 residues. This CDR3 is CASSRSGSGTAYNEQFF. The DNA for the CDR3 is TGTGCCAGCTCACGATCGGGTAGCGGGACAGCCTACAATGAGCAGTTCTTC.

This clonotype was observed a few times. V is TRBV5-1 and J is TRBJ2-5; D is ambiguous. This CDR3 contains 16 residues. Trimming took off 0 bases at V and 1 base at J, with 13 bases between the two ends. Germline values: CDR1 SGHRS, CDR2 YFSETQ. In DNA, the CDR3 is TGCGCCAGCAGCTTGGCGGTTGGGTCGGTCCAAGAGACCCAGTACTTC. It specifies CASSLAVGSVQETQYF.

The sample holds a few counts of this clonotype. This chain links TRBV10-3 with TRBJ1-1; TRBD1 might be the D (6 bases). The CDR3 has 14 amino acids. Germline V gene lookup returns CDR1 ENHRY and CDR2 SYGVKD. Trimming took 3 bases from V and 5 from J, leaving 13 bases between them. The CDR3 sequence: CAISDLQGGTEAFF. The CDR3 DNA follows: TGTGCCATCAGTGACTTACAGGGAGGGACTGAAGCTTTCTTT.

At least ten counts were recorded for this clonotype. V gene TRBV10-3 combines with J gene TRBJ2-1, with TRBD2 matching 8 bases. Germline loops: CDR1 ENHRY, CDR2 SYGVKD. The J segment lost 8 bases and the V segment lost 0 bases, leaving 6 bases of the junction unmatched. This CDR3 region has 15 residues. CDR3 sequence: CAISESTGGAHEQFF. The CDR3, as DNA: TGTGCCATCAGTGAGTCGACGGGGGGGGCCCATGAGCAGTTCTTC.

Many counts were recorded for this clonotype. This chain links TRBV11-2 with TRBJ2-3; D is undetermined. CDR3 length: 15 residues. CDR1 is SGHAT and CDR2 is FQNNGV in the germline V gene. Deletions cut 5 bases from V and 3 bases from J, with 15 bases between. CDR3 DNA sequence: TGTGCCAGCAGCGCCTTTGTGATTGGAACAGATACGCAGTATTTT. Its translation is CASSAFVIGTDTQYF. The full variable domain, rest sourced from reference TRBV11-2 and TRBJ2-3, is EAGVAQSPRYKIIEKRQSVAFWCNPISGHATLYWYQQILGQGPKLLIQFQNNGVVDDSQLPKDRFSAERLKGVDSTLKIQPAKLEDSAVYLCASSAFVIGTDTQYFGPGTRLTVL.

In this sample, this clonotype turned up a few times. This chain connects TRBV20-1 to TRBJ2-3, with TRBD2 matching over 10 bases. CDR3 length: 17 amino acids. Germline loops: CDR1 DFQATT, CDR2 SNEGSKA (reference sequence). Trimming removed 5 bases from V and 5 bases from J; junction bases left unmatched: 16. The CDR3 region is CSARLPTSGRQGDTQYF. Written as DNA, the CDR3 is TGCAGTGCTCGCCTCCCGACTAGCGGGCGGCAGGGAGATACGCAGTATTTT.

This clonotype was counted many times. V and J are TRBV9 and TRBJ2-1; D is possibly TRBD2 (7 bases). The CDR3 is 16 residues long. Trimming left V 4 bases short and J 7 bases short, with 21 bases between. Germline CDR1 is SGDLS and CDR2 is YYNGEE. Written as DNA, the CDR3 is TGTGCCAGCAGCTTTCTCCCGGGGGGCCCCGCGAATGAGCAGTTCTTC. Translated: CASSFLPGGPANEQFF.

This clonotype was seen at least ten times. This chain connects TRBV27 to TRBJ2-2; D not resolved. The CDR3 totals 11 residues. Looked up from germline, CDR1 is MNHEY and CDR2 is SMNVEV (reference sequence). V was trimmed by 3 bases and J by 7 bases, leaving 3 bases between them. Written as DNA, the CDR3 is TGTGCCAGCAGTTTCGGCGGGGAGCTGTTTTTT. Translated: CASSFGGELFF.

This clonotype has at least ten counts. V gene TRBV20-1 combines with J gene TRBJ2-1; 16 bases agree with TRBD2. V gave up 6 bases and J gave up 7 bases; unmatched junction bases: 12. The CDR3 is 17 residues long. Germline CDR1 DFQATT, CDR2 SNEGSKA (reference sequence). The CDR3 protein is CSAHFGTSGRAGNEQFF. The CDR3 nucleotides are TGCAGTGCCCACTTCGGGACTAGCGGGAGGGCCGGGAATGAGCAGTTCTTC.

As concerns this clonotype: A single base separates this from a much larger clone, so it may be a read error. V gene TRBV11-1 combines with J gene TRBJ2-5; D is unclear. Germline V gives CDR1 SGHAT, CDR2 FQDESV (reference sequence). Trimming took 3 bases from V and 3 from J, leaving 2 bases between them. CDR3 length: 11 residues. For the CDR3, the DNA is TGTGCCAGCAGCTTGAAAGAGACCCAGTACTTC. Protein: CASSLKETQYF.

The chain links TRBV6-1 to TRBJ2-6; TRBD2 is a possible D gene (6 bases). V lost 3 bases and J lost 8, with 20 bases in between. The CDR3 sequence is 17 residues long. Looked up from germline, CDR1 is MNHNS and CDR2 is SASEGT. This CDR3 is CASSEGYTGGWTNVLTF. In DNA, the CDR3 is TGTGCCAGCAGTGAGGGGTACACAGGAGGGTGGACCAACGTCCTGACTTTC.

This clonotype has more than one count but fewer than ten. The chain carries TRBV5-1 and TRBJ2-5; the match to TRBD1 covers 7 bases. CDR3 length equals 14 residues. Germline V gene lookup returns CDR1 SGHRS and CDR2 YFSETQ. V lost 3 bases to trimming and J lost 2 bases; unmatched junction nucleotides: 4. CDR3 amino acids: CASSYDRVQETQYF. The CDR3 bases are TGCGCCAGCAGCTACGACAGGGTACAAGAGACCCAGTACTTC. The variable domain in full, completed from reference TRBV5-1 and TRBJ2-5, reads KAGVTQTPRYLIKTRGQQVTLSCSPISGHRSVSWYQQTPGQGLQFLFEYFSETQRNKGNFPGRFSGRQFSNSRSEMNVSTLELGDSALYLCASSYDRVQETQYFGPGTRLLVL.

V usage is TRBV18 and J usage is TRBJ2-2; D is unclear. V was pared by 4 bases and J by 2 bases, with 5 bases between. The germline CDR1 and CDR2 sequences are KGHSH and LQKENI. This CDR3 comprises 13 residues. The CDR3 DNA reads TGTGCCAGCTCACTTGATAACACCGGGGAGCTGTTTTTT. This sequence encodes CASSLDNTGELFF.

This clonotype was seen ten or more times. V gene TRBV5-1 combines with J gene TRBJ1-2; D may be TRBD1 (6 bases). Trimming pared 0 bases from V and 3 bases from J, leaving 12 bases between. From germline, CDR1 is SGHRS and CDR2 YFSETQ. This CDR3 has 15 amino acids. DNA of the CDR3: TGCGCCAGCAGCTTGGCCGCAGGGGAGGACTATGGCTACACCTTC. This gives the protein CASSLAAGEDYGYTF. Together with reference TRBV5-1 and TRBJ1-2, the CDR3 gives the full variable domain: KAGVTQTPRYLIKTRGQQVTLSCSPISGHRSVSWYQQTPGQGLQFLFEYFSETQRNKGNFPGRFSGRQFSNSRSEMNVSTLELGDSALYLCASSLAAGEDYGYTFGSGTRLTVV.

The table lists this clonotype with a count of one. This may come from a read error, since a much larger clone is one base off. The chain carries TRBV18 and TRBJ2-7, with D perhaps matching TRBD1 (5 bases). The CDR3 loop spans 14 amino acids. V was clipped by 4 bases and J by 1 base, with 11 bases between them. Germline V CDR1 and CDR2: KGHSH, LQKENI. CDR3 bases: TGTGCCAGCTCACGACAGAGGTTGTCCTACGAGCAGTACTTC. Its translation is CASSRQRLSYEQYF.

This clonotype was found a few times. The V gene is TRBV18, the J gene TRBJ1-3; 10 positions match TRBD1. This CDR3 has 16 residues. CDR1 and CDR2 from the germline V gene are KGHSH and LQKENI. V lost 4 bases and J lost 2; bases outside the gene matches: 5. CDR3 in DNA: TGTGCCAGCTCACGAATCGGGACAGGGGCTGGAAACACCATATATTTT. This gives the protein CASSRIGTGAGNTIYF.

This clonotype has just a few counts. The chain employs TRBV6-1 and TRBJ2-7; possibly TRBD2 for D (5 bases). The CDR3 has 15 residues. With 6 bases removed from V and 0 bases from J, the gap between germline ends came to 15 bases. Germline V gives CDR1 MNHNS, CDR2 SASEGT. CDR3 protein: CASRGFLARSYEQYF. CDR3 coding DNA: TGTGCCAGCAGGGGATTTTTAGCGCGCTCCTACGAGCAGTACTTC.

In this sample, this clonotype turned up many times. The V call is TRBV11-3, the J call TRBJ2-1, with 7 positions matching TRBD2. The trim removed 6 bases at V and 5 bases at J, leaving 10 bases unmatched. CDR1 is SGHNT, CDR2 YENEEA, per germline. The CDR3 has 15 residues. The CDR3 spells CASRTRLAENNEQFF. CDR3 nucleotide sequence: TGTGCCAGCAGAACCCGGCTAGCGGAGAACAATGAGCAGTTCTTC.